This TCR beta chain was identified in a study of CD8 T cells in Susac syndrome. This CDR3 is built from 11 residues. V was trimmed by 2 bases and J by 7 bases, leaving 6 bases between them. Germline CDR1 reads SQVTM; CDR2 reads ANQGSEA. Random hexamers were used to reverse transcribe an amount of roughly 0.5 to 1 ug RNA. TCRdb fed the immunoSEQ multiplex PCR reads into MiXCR, producing one record per CDR3 protein. Of roughly 180,000 distinct CDR3 sequences in the sample, less than 95% were seen once. Sequencing input: CD4+ T cells from PBMCs. The gene calls are TRBV29-1 and TRBJ2-1; unclear D gene. This TCR was sampled from a human donor in good health. The CDR3 loop is CSVESGNEQFF. CDR3 nucleotides: TGCAGCGTTGAATCCGGTAATGAGCAGTTCTTC.